What follows are 3 T cell receptor beta chains derived from one specimen sequenced in a study of blood T cells in healthy people across ages. A second roughly 7 to 12 cycle PCR used barcoded and J-beta primers. TCRdb called the 5' RACE reads again in MiXCR, with one record for every CDR3 protein. In the table there are under 750,000 distinct CDR3 sequences, around 50% of which are singletons. The sample consisted of blood. The receptors shown here come from a man older than 75 in good health.

This clonotype was counted many times. This chain connects TRBV7-2 to TRBJ2-5; no reliable D call. The CDR3 has 12 residues. Germline CDR1 and CDR2: SGHTA and FQGNSA. V dropped 1 base and J dropped 5 bases, with 5 bases sitting between them. The CDR3 region has the DNA TGTGCCAGCAGCTTAGTCATTGAGACCCAGTACTTC. Its translation is CASSLVIETQYF.

This clonotype was counted only a few times. The chain employs TRBV6-5 and TRBJ2-5, with D unclear. This CDR3 comprises 14 residues. V lost 6 bases to trimming and J lost 1 base, with 12 bases between them. CDR1 and CDR2 from the germline V gene are MNHEY and SVGAGI. As DNA, the CDR3 is TGTGCCAGCAGCCGAGCTAGGGTCCAAGAGACCCAGTACTTC. This sequence encodes CASSRARVQETQYF.

This chain connects TRBV5-4 to TRBJ2-3; 7 bases fit TRBD2. With 1 base clipped from V and 1 base from J, the junction kept 3 bases outside the gene matches. Per germline, CDR1 SGHNT and CDR2 YYREEE (reference sequence). The CDR3 totals 15 residues. The CDR3: CASSLFLAGTDTQYF. CDR3 sequence (DNA): TGTGCCAGCAGCTTGTTTCTAGCGGGCACAGATACGCAGTATTTT.